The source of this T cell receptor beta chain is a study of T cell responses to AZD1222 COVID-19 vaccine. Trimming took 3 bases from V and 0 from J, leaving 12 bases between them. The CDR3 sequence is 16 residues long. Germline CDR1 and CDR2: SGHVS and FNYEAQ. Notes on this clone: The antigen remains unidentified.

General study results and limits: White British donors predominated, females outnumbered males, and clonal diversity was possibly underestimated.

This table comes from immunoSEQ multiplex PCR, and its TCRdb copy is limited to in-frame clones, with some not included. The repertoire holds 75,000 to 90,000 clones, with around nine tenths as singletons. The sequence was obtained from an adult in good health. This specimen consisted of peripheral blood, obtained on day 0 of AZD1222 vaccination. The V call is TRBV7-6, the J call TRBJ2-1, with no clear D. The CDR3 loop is CASSFGTPSSYNEQFF. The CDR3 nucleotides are TGTGCCAGCAGCTTTGGCACCCCGAGCTCCTACAATGAGCAGTTCTTC.